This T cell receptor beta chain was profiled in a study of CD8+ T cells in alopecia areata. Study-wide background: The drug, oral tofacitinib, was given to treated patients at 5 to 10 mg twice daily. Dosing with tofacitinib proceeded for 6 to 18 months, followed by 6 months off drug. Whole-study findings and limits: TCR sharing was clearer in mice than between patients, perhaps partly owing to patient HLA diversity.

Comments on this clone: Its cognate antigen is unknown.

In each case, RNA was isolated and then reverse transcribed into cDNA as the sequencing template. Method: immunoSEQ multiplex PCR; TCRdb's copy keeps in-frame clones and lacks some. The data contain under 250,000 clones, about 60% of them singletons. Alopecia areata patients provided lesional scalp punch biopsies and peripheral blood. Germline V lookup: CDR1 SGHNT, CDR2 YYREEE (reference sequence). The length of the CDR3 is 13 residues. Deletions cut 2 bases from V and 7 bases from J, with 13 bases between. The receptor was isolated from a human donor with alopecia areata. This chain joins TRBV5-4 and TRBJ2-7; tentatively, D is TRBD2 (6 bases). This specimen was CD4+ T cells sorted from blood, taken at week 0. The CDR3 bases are TGTGCCAGCAGCTTCTACGGGGGTGGGGAGCAGTACTTC. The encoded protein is CASSFYGGGEQYF.